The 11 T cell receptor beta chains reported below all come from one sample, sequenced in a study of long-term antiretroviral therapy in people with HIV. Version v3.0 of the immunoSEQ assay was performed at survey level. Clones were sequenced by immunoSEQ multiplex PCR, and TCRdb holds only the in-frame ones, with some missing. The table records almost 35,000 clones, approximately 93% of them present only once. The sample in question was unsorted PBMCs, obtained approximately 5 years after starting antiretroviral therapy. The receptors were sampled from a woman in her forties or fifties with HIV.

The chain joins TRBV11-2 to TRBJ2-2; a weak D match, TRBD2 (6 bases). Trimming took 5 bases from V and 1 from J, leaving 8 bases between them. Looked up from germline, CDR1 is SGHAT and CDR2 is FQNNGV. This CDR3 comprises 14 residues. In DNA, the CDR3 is TGTGCCAGCAGCCAGGGACTGAACACCGGGGAGCTGTTTTTT. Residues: CASSQGLNTGELFF.

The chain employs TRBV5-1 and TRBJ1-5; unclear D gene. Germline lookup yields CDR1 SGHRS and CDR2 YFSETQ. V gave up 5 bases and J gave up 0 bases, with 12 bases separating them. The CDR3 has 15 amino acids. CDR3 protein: CASSSSGDSNQPQHF. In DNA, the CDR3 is TGCGCCAGCAGTTCGTCCGGGGATAGCAATCAGCCCCAGCATTTT. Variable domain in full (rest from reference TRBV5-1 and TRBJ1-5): KAGVTQTPRYLIKTRGQQVTLSCSPISGHRSVSWYQQTPGQGLQFLFEYFSETQRNKGNFPGRFSGRQFSNSRSEMNVSTLELGDSALYLCASSSSGDSNQPQHFGDGTRLSIL.

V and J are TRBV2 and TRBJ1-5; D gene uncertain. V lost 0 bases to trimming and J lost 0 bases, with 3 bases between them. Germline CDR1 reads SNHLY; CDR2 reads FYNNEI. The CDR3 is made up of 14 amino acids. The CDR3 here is CASSEADSNQPQHF. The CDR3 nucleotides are TGTGCCAGCAGTGAAGCTGATAGCAATCAGCCCCAGCATTTT.

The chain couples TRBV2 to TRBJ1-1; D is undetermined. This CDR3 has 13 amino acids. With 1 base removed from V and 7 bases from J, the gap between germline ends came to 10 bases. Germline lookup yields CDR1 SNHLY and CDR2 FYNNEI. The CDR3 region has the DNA TGTGCCAGCAGTGAAGAGGATAGCTATGAAGCTTTCTTT. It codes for CASSEEDSYEAFF. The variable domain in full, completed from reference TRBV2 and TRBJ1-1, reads EPEVTQTPSHQVTQMGQEVILRCVPISNHLYFYWYRQILGQKVEFLVSFYNNEISEKSEIFDDQFSVERPDGSNFTLKIRSTKLEDSAMYFCASSEEDSYEAFFGQGTRLTVV.

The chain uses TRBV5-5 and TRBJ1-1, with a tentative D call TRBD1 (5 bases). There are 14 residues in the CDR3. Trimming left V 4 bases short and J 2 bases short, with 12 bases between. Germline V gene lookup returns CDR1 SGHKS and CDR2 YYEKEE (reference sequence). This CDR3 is CASSLTGSNTEAFF. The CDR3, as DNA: TGTGCCAGCAGCCTTACAGGAAGTAACACTGAAGCTTTCTTT. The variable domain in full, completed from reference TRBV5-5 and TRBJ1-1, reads DAGVTQSPTHLIKTRGQQVTLRCSPISGHKSVSWYQQVLGQGPQFIFQYYEKEERGRGNFPDRFSARQFPNYSSELNVNALLLGDSALYLCASSLTGSNTEAFFGQGTRLTVV.

CDR3 nucleotide sequence: TGTGCCAGCAGATCAAGCGGGGGGGTTGCAGATACGCAGTATTTT. This sequence encodes CASRSSGGVADTQYF. The chain employs TRBV6-5 and TRBJ2-3; 10 nucleotides align to TRBD2. The CDR3 is made up of 15 amino acids. Trimming at V came to 6 bases and at J to 4 bases, leaving 7 bases not matched to a gene. Germline V CDR1 and CDR2: MNHEY, SVGAGI.

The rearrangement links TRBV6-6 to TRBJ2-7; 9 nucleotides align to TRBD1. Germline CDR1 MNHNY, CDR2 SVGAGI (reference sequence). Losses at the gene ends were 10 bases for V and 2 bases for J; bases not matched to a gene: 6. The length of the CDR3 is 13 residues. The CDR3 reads CATTDRGPYEQYF. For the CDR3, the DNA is TGTGCCACTACGGACAGGGGACCCTACGAGCAGTACTTC.

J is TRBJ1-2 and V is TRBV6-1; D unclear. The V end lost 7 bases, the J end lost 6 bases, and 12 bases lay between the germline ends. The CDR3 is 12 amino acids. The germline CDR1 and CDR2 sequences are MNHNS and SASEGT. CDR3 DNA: TGTGCCAGCACCGAGGGAGGTCATGGCTACACCTTC. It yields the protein CASTEGGHGYTF.

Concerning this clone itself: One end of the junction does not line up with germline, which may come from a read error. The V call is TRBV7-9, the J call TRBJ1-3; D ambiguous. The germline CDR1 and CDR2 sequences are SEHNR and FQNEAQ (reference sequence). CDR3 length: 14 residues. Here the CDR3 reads CASSLVGSGNTIYF. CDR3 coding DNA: TGTGCCAGCAGCTTAGTAGGATCTGGCAACACCATATATTTT.

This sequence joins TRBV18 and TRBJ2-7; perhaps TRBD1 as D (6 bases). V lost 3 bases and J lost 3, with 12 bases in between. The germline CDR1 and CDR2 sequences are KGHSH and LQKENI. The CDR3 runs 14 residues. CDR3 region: CASSPNRVSYEQYF. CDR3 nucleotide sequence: TGTGCCAGCTCACCGAACAGGGTGAGCTACGAGCAGTACTTC.

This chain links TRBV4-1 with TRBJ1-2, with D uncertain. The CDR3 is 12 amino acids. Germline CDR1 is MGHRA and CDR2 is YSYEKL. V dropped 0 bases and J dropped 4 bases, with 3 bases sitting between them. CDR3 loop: CASSQDPYGYTF. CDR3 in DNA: TGCGCCAGCAGCCAAGATCCCTATGGCTACACCTTC.